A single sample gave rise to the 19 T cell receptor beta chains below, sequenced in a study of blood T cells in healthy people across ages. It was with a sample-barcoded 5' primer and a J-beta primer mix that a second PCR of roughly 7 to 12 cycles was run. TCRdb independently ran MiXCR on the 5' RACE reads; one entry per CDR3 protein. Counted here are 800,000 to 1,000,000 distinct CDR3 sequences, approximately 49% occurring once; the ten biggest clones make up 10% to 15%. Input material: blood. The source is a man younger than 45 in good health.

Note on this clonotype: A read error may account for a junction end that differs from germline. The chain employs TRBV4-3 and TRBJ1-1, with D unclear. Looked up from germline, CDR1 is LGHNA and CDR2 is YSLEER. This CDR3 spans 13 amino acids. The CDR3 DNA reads TGCGCCAGCAGCCAAGAAAAGAGAACTGCAGCTTTCTTT. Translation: CASSQEKRTAAFF.

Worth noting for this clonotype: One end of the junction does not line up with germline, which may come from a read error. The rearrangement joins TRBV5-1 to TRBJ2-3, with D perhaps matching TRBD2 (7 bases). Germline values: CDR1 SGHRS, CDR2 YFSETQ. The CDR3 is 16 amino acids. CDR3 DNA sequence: TGCGCCAGCGGCTTGGAGGGGGGGCTAAGCACAGATACGCAGTATTTT. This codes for CASGLEGGLSTDTQYF.

CDR3 loop: CASSQEGTGAGNEQYF. The CDR3 nucleotides are TGCGCCAGCAGCCAAGAGGGGACAGGGGCCGGCAATGAGCAGTACTTC. This chain uses TRBV4-1 with TRBJ2-5; 10 bases are a match to TRBD1. After removal of 0 bases from V and 11 bases from J, the junction contained 12 bases not matched to a gene. From germline, CDR1 is MGHRA and CDR2 YSYEKL. This CDR3 has 16 residues.

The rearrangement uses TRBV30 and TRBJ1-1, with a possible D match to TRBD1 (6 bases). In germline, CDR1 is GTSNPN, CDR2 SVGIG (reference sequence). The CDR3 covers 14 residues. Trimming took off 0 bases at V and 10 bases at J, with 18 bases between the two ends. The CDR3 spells CAWSVIKSGARAFF. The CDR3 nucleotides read TGTGCCTGGAGTGTAATAAAATCAGGGGCGCGAGCTTTCTTT.

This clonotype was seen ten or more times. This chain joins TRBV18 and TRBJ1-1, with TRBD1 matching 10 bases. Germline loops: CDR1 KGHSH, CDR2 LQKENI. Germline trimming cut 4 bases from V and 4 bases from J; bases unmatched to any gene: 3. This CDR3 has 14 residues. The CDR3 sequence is CASSRDRGSTEAFF. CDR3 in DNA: TGTGCCAGCTCACGGGACAGGGGTAGCACTGAAGCTTTCTTT.

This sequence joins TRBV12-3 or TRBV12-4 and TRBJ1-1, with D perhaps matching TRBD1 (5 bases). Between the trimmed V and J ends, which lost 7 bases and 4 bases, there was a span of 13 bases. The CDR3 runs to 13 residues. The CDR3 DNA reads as TGTGCCAGCATCCTGGGGCCCAGCACTGAAGCTTTCTTT. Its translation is CASILGPSTEAFF.

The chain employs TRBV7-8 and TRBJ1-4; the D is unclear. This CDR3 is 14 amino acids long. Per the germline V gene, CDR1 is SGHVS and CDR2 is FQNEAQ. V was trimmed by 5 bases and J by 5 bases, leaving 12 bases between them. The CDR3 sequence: CASSVRRENEKLFF. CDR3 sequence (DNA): TGTGCCAGCAGCGTACGTCGGGAAAATGAAAAACTGTTTTTT.

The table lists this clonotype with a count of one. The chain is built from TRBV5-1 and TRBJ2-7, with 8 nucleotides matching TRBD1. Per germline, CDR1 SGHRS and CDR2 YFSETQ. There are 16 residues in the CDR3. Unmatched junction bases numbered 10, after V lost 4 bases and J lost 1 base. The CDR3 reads CASSQNHQGASYEQYF. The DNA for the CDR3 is TGCGCCAGCAGCCAAAACCACCAGGGGGCTTCCTACGAGCAGTACTTC.

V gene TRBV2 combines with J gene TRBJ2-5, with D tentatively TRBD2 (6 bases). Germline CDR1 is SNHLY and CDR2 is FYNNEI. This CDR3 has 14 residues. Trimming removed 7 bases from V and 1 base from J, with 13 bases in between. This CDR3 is CASNVAGGQETQYF. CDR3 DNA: TGTGCCAGCAATGTCGCCGGGGGCCAAGAGACCCAGTACTTC.

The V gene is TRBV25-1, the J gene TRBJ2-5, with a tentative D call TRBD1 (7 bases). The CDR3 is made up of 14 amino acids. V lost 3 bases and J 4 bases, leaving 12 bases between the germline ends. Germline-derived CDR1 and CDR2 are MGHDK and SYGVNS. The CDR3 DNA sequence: TGTGCCAGCAGTGACCGACAGGGAGGAGAGACCCAGTACTTC. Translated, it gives CASSDRQGGETQYF.

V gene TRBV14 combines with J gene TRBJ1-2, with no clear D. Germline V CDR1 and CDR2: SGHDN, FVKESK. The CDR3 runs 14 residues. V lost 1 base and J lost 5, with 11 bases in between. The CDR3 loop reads CASSQAQFGYGYTF. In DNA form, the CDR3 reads TGTGCCAGCAGCCAAGCGCAGTTCGGGTATGGCTACACCTTC.

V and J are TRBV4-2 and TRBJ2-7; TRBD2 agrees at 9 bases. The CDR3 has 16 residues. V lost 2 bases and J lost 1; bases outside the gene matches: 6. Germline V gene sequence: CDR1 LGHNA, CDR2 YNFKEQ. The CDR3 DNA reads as TGTGCCAGCAGCCAACCCGACGCGGGGGGGTCCTACGAGCAGTACTTC. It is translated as CASSQPDAGGSYEQYF.

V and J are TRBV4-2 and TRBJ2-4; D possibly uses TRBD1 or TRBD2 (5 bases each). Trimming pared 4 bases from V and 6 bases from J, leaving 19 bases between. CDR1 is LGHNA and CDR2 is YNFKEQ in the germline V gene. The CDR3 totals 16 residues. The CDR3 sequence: CASSPLTGDQGNIQYF. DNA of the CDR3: TGTGCCAGCAGCCCCCTCACCGGGGACCAGGGAAACATTCAGTACTTC.

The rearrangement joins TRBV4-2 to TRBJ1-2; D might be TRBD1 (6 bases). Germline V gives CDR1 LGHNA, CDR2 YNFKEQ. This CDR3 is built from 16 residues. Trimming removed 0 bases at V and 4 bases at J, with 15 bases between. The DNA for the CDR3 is TGTGCCAGCAGCCAAGAAGGTACAGGGAAGACCTATGGCTACACCTTC. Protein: CASSQEGTGKTYGYTF.

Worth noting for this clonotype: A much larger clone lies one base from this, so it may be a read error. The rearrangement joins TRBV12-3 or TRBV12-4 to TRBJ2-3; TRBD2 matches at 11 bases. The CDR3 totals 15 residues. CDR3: CASRVTSGISDAQYF. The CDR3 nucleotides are TGTGCCAGCAGGGTGACTAGCGGGATCTCAGATGCGCAGTATTTT.

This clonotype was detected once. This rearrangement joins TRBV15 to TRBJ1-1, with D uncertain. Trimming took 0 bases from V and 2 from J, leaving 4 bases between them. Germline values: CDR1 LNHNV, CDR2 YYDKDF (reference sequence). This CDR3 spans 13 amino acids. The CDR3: CATSRDRNTEAFF. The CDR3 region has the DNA TGTGCCACCAGCAGAGACCGAAACACTGAAGCTTTCTTT.

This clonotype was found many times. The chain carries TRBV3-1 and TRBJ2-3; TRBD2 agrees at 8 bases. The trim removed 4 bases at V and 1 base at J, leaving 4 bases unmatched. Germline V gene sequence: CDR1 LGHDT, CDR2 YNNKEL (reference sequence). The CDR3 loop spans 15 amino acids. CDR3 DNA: TGTGCCAGCAGCCGCCATAGCGGGGGCACAGATACGCAGTATTTT. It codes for CASSRHSGGTDTQYF.

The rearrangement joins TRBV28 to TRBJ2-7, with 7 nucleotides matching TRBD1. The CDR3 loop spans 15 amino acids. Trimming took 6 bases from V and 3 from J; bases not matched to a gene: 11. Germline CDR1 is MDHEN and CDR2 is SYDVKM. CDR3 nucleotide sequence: TGTGCCAGCAGGGAGGAAAGGGGGCTCGGCTACGAGCAGTACTTC. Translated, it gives CASREERGLGYEQYF.

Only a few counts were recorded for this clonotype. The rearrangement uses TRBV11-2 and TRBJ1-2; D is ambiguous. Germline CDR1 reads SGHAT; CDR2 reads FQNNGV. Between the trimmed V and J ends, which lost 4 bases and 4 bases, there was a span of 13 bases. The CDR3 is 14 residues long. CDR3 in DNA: TGTGCCAGCAGCTCCCGCGCAGGCTTCTATGGCTACACCTTC. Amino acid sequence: CASSSRAGFYGYTF. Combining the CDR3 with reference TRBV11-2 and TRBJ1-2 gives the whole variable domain EAGVAQSPRYKIIEKRQSVAFWCNPISGHATLYWYQQILGQGPKLLIQFQNNGVVDDSQLPKDRFSAERLKGVDSTLKIQPAKLEDSAVYLCASSSRAGFYGYTFGSGTRLTVV.